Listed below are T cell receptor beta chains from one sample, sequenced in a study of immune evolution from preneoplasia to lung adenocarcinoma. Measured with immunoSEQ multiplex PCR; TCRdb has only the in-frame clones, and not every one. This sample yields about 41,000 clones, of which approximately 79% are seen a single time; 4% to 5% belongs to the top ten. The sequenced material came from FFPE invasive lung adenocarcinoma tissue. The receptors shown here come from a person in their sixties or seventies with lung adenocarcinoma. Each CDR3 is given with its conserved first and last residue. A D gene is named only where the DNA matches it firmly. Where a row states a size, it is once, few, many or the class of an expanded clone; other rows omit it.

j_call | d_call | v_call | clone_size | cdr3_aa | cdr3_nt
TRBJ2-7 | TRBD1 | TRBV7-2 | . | CASSSDRGGYEQYF | TGTGCCAGCAGCTCCGACAGGGGGGGGTACGAGCAGTACTTC
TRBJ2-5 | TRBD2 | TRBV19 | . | CASSIATFSGDTLKTQYF | TGTGCCAGTAGTATAGCTACTTTTAGCGGGGACACACTCAAGACCCAGTACTTC
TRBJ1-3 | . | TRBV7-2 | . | CASSSRSGNTIYF | TGTGCCAGCAGCTCGCGATCCGGAAACACCATATATTTT
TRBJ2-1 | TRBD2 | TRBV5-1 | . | CASSLGPGGEWYEQFF | TGCGCCAGCAGCTTGGGGCCCGGGGGGGAGTGGTATGAGCAGTTCTTC
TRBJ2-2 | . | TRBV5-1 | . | CASSHNTGELFF | TGCGCCAGCAGCCATAACACCGGGGAGCTGTTTTTT
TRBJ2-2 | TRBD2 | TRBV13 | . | CASSRTRIAGRTGELFF | TGTGCCAGCAGCCGGACTAGGATAGCGGGACGGACCGGGGAGCTGTTTTTT
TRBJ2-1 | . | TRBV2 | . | CASRRKNEQFF | TGTGCCAGCAGGAGAAAGAATGAGCAGTTCTTC
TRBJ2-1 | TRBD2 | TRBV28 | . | CASSSPASGRDEQFF | TGTGCCAGCAGTTCTCCGGCTAGCGGGAGAGATGAGCAGTTCTTC
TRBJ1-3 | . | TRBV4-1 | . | CASSQETGPQAF | TGCGCCAGCAGCCAAGAGACCGGACCCCAAGCATTT
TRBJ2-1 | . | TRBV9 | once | CASSGQAEQFF | TGTGCCAGCAGCGGACAGGCCGAGCAGTTCTTC
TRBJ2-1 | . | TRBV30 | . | CAWSGQGHNEQFF | TGTGCCTGGAGTGGGCAGGGCCACAATGAGCAGTTCTTC
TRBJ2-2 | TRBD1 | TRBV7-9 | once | CASSWGQGTGELFF | TGTGCCAGCAGTTGGGGACAGGGAACCGGGGAGCTGTTTTTT
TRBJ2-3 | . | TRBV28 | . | CAYSPPGSDTQYF | TGTGCCTACTCCCCTCCAGGCTCAGATACGCAGTATTTT
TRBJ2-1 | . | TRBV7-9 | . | CASSPTTVDEQFF | TGTGCCAGCAGCCCCACCACCGTGGATGAGCAGTTCTTC
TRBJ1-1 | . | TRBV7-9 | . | CASSLIEGTEAFF | TGTGCCAGCAGCTTAATCGAGGGAACTGAAGCTTTCTTT
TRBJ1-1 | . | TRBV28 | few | CASSFADWNTEAFF | TGTGCCAGCAGTTTTGCAGATTGGAACACTGAAGCTTTCTTT
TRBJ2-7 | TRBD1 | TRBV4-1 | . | CASSSTLDRRAYEQYF | TGCGCCAGCAGCTCCACCCTGGACAGGCGAGCCTACGAGCAGTACTTC
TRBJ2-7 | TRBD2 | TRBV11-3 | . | CASSWGTSGVYEQYF | TGTGCCAGCAGCTGGGGGACTAGCGGAGTCTACGAGCAGTACTTC
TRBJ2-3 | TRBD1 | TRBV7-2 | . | CASSRQGGTDTQYF | TGTGCCAGCAGCCGACAGGGGGGGACAGATACGCAGTATTTT
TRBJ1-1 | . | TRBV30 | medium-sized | CAWSVNADTEAFF | TGTGCCTGGAGTGTAAACGCGGACACTGAAGCTTTCTTT
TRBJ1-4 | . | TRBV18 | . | CASSPGQGGEKLFF | TGTGCCAGTTCACCAGGGCAGGGCGGAGAAAAACTGTTTTTT
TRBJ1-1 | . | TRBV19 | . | CASSRTRGQGTEAFF | TGTGCCAGTAGTAGAACCAGGGGCCAGGGGACTGAAGCTTTCTTT
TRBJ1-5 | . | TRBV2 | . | CASRLELSNQPQHF | TGTGCCAGCAGACTGGAGTTGAGCAATCAGCCCCAGCATTTT
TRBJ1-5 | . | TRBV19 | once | CASSMAVTYNQPQHF | TGTGCCAGTAGTATGGCGGTTACCTACAATCAGCCCCAGCATTTT
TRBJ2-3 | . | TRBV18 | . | CASSRLTGTGTDTQYF | TGTGCCAGCTCGCGCCTAACCGGGACGGGGACAGATACGCAGTATTTT
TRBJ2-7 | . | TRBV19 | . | CASSMSGYSSYEQYF | TGTGCCAGTAGTATGTCGGGGTATAGCTCCTACGAGCAGTACTTC
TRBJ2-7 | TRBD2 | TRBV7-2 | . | CASSPDSGRSYEQYF | TGTGCCAGCAGCCCAGATAGCGGGAGAAGCTACGAGCAGTACTTC
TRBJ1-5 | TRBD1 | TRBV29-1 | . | CSVDGEGAGQPQHF | TGCAGCGTTGATGGGGAGGGGGCAGGTCAGCCCCAGCATTTT
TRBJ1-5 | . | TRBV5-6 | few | CASSLSGDEQPQHF | TGTGCCAGCAGCTTGTCAGGGGACGAGCAGCCCCAGCATTTT
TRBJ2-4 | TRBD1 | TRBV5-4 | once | CASSKSGQGGNIQYF | TGTGCCAGCAGCAAATCGGGACAGGGAGGAAACATTCAGTACTTC
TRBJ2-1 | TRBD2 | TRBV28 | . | CASRVAGGPRNEQFF | TGTGCCAGCAGGGTAGCGGGAGGGCCCCGCAATGAGCAGTTCTTC
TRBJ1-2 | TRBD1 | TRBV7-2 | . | CASSLAGQASGYGYTF | TGTGCCAGCAGCTTAGCGGGACAGGCAAGCGGCTATGGCTACACCTTC
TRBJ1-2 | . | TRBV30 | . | CAWTLANYGYTF | TGTGCCTGGACGTTAGCAAACTATGGCTACACCTTC
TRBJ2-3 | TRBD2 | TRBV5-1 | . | CASRGGLAGEDTQYF | TGCGCCAGCAGGGGTGGACTAGCGGGAGAAGATACGCAGTATTTT
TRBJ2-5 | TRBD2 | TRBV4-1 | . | CASSPSTEREVQETQYF | TGCGCCAGCAGCCCCAGTACCGAGCGGGAGGTCCAAGAGACCCAGTACTTC
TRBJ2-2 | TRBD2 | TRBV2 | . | CASSGRLAGVGELFF | TGTGCCAGCAGTGGGCGACTAGCGGGAGTCGGGGAGCTGTTTTTT
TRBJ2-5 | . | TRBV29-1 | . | CSVQREWGQETQYF | TGCAGCGTTCAAAGGGAGTGGGGCCAAGAGACCCAGTACTTC
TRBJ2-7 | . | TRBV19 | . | CASSRGGPTAYEQYF | TGTGCCAGTAGTAGAGGCGGACCCACGGCCTACGAGCAGTACTTC
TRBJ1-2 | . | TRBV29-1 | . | CSVMVRTNYGYTF | TGCAGCGTTATGGTCCGGACTAACTATGGCTACACCTTC
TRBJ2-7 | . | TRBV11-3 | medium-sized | CASSENPGPEQYF | TGTGCCAGCAGCGAAAACCCAGGGCCCGAGCAGTACTTC
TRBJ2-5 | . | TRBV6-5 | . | CASTRGWERETQYF | TGTGCCAGCACGAGGGGATGGGAGAGGGAGACCCAGTACTTC
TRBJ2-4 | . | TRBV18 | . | CASSPQGAKNIQYF | TGTGCCAGCTCACCGCAGGGAGCCAAAAACATTCAGTACTTC
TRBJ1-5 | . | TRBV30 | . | CAWSGGTWGQPQHF | TGTGCCTGGTCTGGCGGGACCTGGGGGCAGCCCCAGCATTTT
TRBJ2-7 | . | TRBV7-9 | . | CASSRPEAGQYF | TGTGCCAGCAGCCGACCAGAAGCGGGGCAGTACTTC
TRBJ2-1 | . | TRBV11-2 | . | CASSLARGLQTDLGQFF | TGTGCCAGCAGCTTAGCCAGGGGACTCCAGACTGACTTAGGGCAGTTCTTC
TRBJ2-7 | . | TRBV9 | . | CASSPWDEQYF | TGTGCCAGCTCCCCCTGGGACGAGCAGTACTTC
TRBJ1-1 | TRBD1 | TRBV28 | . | CASSADRGDQNTEAFF | TGTGCCAGCAGTGCCGACAGGGGTGATCAGAACACTGAAGCTTTCTTT
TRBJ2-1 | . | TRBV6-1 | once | CASSEGGGLPGEQFF | TGTGCCAGCAGTGAAGGGGGTGGGCTCCCTGGTGAGCAGTTCTTC
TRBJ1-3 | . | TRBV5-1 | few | CASKTQSAGNTIYF | TGCGCCAGCAAGACCCAGTCGGCCGGAAACACCATATATTTT
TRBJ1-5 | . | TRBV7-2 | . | CASSTEGGELWPQHF | TGTGCCAGCAGTACCGAGGGGGGCGAACTTTGGCCCCAGCATTTT
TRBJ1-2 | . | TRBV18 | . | CASSPPVVSGYTF | TGTGCCAGCTCACCACCGGTAGTATCGGGCTACACCTTC
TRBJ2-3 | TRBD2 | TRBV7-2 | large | CASSSGTSGKADTQYF | TGTGCCAGCAGCTCCGGGACTAGCGGGAAGGCAGATACGCAGTATTTT
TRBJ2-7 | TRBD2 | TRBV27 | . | CASSPWTSGSMYEQYF | TGTGCCAGCAGTCCTTGGACTAGCGGGAGTATGTACGAGCAGTACTTC
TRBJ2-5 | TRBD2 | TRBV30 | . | CACPSGTSGRATVETQYF | TGTGCCTGTCCCTCCGGGACTAGCGGGAGGGCCACAGTAGAGACCCAGTACTTC
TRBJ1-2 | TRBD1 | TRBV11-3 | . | CASSGTGVTRGYTF | TGTGCCAGCAGCGGGACAGGGGTAACTCGTGGCTACACCTTC
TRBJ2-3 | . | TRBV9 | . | CASSVGWQDTQYF | TGTGCCAGCAGCGTAGGGTGGCAAGATACGCAGTATTTT
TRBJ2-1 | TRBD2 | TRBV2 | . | CASSGLAGGSEQFF | TGTGCCAGCAGTGGTCTAGCGGGGGGGAGTGAGCAGTTCTTC
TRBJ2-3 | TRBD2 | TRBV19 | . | CASSISPPGLAVSTDTQYF | TGTGCCAGTAGTATATCTCCGCCGGGACTAGCGGTTAGCACAGATACGCAGTATTTT
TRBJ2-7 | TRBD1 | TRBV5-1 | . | CASSHTGQGRYEQYF | TGCGCCAGCAGCCATACCGGACAGGGGAGGTACGAGCAGTACTTC